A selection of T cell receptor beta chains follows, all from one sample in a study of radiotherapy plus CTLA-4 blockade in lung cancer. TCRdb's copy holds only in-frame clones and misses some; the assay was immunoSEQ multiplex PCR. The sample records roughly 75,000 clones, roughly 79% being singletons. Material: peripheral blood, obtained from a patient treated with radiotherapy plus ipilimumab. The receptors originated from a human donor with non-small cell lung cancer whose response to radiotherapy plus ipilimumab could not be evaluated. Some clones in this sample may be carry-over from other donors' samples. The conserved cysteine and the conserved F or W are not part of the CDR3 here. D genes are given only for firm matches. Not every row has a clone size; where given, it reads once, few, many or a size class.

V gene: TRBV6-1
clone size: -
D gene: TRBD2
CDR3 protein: ASSEYGGGYEQY

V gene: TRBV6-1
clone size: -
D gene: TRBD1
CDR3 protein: ASNPAGTAYEQY

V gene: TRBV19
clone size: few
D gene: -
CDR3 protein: ASSISGEYYGYT

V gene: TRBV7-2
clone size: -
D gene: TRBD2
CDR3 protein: ASSLGGGQETQY

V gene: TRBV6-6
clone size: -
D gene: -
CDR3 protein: ASSYSYRDYEQY

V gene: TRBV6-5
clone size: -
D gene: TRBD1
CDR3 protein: ASGDRVPYNEQF

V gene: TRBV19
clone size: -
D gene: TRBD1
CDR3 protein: ASSIDRGVGNQPQH

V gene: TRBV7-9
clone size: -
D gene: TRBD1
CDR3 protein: ASSPGQGEDT

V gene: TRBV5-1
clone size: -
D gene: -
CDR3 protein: ASSLAGRARSQKLF

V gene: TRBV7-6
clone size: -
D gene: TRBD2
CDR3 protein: ASSWTGGTGELF

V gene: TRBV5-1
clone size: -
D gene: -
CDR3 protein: ASSSWNIAYEAGELF

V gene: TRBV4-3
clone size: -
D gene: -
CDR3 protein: ASSQEAGTDTQY

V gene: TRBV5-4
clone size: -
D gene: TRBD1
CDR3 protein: ASSATGTGGTEAF

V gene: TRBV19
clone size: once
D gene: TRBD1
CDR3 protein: ASSLPPYRGQAGELF

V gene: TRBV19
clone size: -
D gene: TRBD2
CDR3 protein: ASSIALAGRPGELF

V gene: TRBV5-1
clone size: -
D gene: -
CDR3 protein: ASSAQGSSYNSPLH

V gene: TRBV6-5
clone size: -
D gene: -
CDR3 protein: ASSSTRGNTEAF

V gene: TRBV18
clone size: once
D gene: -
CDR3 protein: ASSPLPTVSHEQF

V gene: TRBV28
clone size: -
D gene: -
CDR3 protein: ASSLSGIHRETQY

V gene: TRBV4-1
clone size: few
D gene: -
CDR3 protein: ASSQDKRDSNYGYT

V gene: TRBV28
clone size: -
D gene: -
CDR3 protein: ASSLGPEAF

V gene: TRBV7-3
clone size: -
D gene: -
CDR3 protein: ASSSSRGALYGYT

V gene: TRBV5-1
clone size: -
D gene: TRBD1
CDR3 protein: ASSFGTGYNEQY

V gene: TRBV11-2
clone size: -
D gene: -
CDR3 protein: ASSLTGYSGANVLT

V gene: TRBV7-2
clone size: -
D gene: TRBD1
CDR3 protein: ASSSRPGGKEAF

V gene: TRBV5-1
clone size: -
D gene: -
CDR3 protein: ASSPAGLAGYNEQF

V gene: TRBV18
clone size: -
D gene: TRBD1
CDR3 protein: ASSPRGRQGRDTEAF

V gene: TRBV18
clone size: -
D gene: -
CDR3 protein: ASSPRSGGGAPQH

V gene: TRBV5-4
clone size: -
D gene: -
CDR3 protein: ASSSRQGLAYEQY